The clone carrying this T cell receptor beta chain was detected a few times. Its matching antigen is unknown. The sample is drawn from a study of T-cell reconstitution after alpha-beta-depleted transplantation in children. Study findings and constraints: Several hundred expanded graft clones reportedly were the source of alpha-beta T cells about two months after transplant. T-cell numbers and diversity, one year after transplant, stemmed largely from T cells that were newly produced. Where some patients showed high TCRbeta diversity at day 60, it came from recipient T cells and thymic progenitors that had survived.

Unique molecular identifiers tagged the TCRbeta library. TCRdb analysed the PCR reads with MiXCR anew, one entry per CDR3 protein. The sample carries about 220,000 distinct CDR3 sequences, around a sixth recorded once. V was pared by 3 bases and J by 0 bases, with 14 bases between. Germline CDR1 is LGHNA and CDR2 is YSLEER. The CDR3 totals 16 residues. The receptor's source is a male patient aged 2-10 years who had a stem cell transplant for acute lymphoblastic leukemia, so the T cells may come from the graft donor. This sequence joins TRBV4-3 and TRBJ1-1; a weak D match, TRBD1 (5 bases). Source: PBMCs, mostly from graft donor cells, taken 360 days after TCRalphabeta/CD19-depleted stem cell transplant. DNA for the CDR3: TGCGCCAGCAGCCAGATTGCGGGGGGATTGAACACTGAAGCTTTCTTT. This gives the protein CASSQIAGGLNTEAFF.